The clone carrying this TCR beta chain appeared a few times. These data belong to a study of identical twins. TCRdb reanalysed the 5' RACE reads using MiXCR and keeps one entry per CDR3 protein. The table shows 220,000 or so distinct CDR3 sequences, with approximately 7% occurring only once. Trimming pared 3 bases from V and 11 bases from J, leaving 8 bases between. CDR3 length equals 11 residues. This sample also appeared in a second study, on yellow fever vaccine responses in identical twins.

The source of this sequence is a woman aged 18-29 years in good health. The material sequenced was memory (CD45RO+) T cells sorted from blood. This chain joins TRBV12-3 or TRBV12-4 and TRBJ2-1; D is unclear. The CDR3 DNA reads as TGTGCCAGCAGTTTGGGCCTAAAGCAGTTCTTC. Protein sequence: CASSLGLKQFF.